These 19 T cell receptor beta chains came from one sample sequenced in a study of T-cell reconstitution after alpha-beta-depleted transplantation in children. This sample's TCRbeta library carried unique molecular identifier barcodes. TCRdb reanalysed the PCR reads using MiXCR and keeps one entry per CDR3 protein. The top ten clones hold around 4% of a sample with about 360,000 distinct CDR3 sequences, roughly 14% of them seen once. The sequences come from PBMCs, collected from the stem cell graft. These receptors came from a human donor who donated a stem cell graft to a child with Fanconi anemia.

In this sample, this clonotype turned up many times. The chain employs TRBV29-1 and TRBJ2-3; TRBD1 might be the D (5 bases). The CDR3 sequence is 15 residues long. Trimming took 3 bases from V and 4 from J, leaving 17 bases between them. Germline-derived CDR1 and CDR2 are SQVTM and ANQGSEA. CDR3 sequence: CSVDPRGDLSDTQYF. DNA for the CDR3: TGCAGCGTTGACCCTAGGGGTGACCTATCAGATACGCAGTATTTT.

This chain uses TRBV30 with TRBJ2-7, with 7 nucleotides matching TRBD1. Germline CDR1 is GTSNPN and CDR2 is SVGIG (reference sequence). The CDR3 length is 13 residues. Trimming at V came to 0 bases and at J to 3 bases, leaving 2 bases not matched to a gene. The CDR3, as DNA: TGTGCCTGGAGTGTATACAGGGGCTACGAGCAGTACTTC. Protein: CAWSVYRGYEQYF.

This chain links TRBV15 with TRBJ2-7, with D possibly matching TRBD1 (5 bases). This CDR3 has 16 residues. V lost 0 bases, J lost 0 bases, and 12 bases lay in between. Germline CDR1 is LNHNV and CDR2 is YYDKDF (reference sequence). The DNA for the CDR3 is TGTGCCACCAGCAGAGATGCAGGGTCTATCTCCTACGAGCAGTACTTC. Its protein is CATSRDAGSISYEQYF.

This clonotype was observed a handful of times. V gene TRBV7-8 combines with J gene TRBJ1-1, with D maybe TRBD1 (6 bases). V was shortened by 3 bases and J by 4 bases, with 18 bases between the two germline ends. The CDR3 runs 16 residues. The germline gives CDR1 SGHVS, CDR2 FQNEAQ. The chain's CDR3 is CASSFYRVDIATEAFF. The CDR3, as DNA: TGTGCCAGCAGCTTCTACAGGGTCGATATCGCCACTGAAGCTTTCTTT.

This clonotype has more than one count but fewer than ten. V usage is TRBV18 and J usage is TRBJ2-7; 8 nucleotides agree with TRBD1. There are 12 residues in the CDR3. V was pared by 3 bases and J by 6 bases, with 1 base of the junction left unmatched. CDR1 is KGHSH, CDR2 LQKENI, per germline. DNA for the CDR3: TGTGCCAGCTCACCGGACAGGGCCGAGCAGTACTTC. Its protein product is CASSPDRAEQYF.

This clonotype was seen at least ten times. The chain combines TRBV12-3 or TRBV12-4 with TRBJ2-1, with D perhaps matching TRBD1 (5 bases). Trimming removed 1 base at V and 4 bases at J, with 8 bases between. CDR3 length equals 14 residues. CDR3: CASSLVQVYNEQFF. The CDR3 DNA is TGTGCCAGCAGTTTAGTACAGGTTTACAATGAGCAGTTCTTC.

This clonotype was seen only a few times. The chain couples TRBV5-1 to TRBJ2-1; 8 bases map to TRBD1. The CDR3 is 14 residues long. V lost 0 bases and J lost 15; bases outside the gene matches: 11. Germline CDR1 SGHRS, CDR2 YFSETQ. The CDR3 bases are TGCGCCAGCAGCTTGGGACAGGGGACGGGTATGGGGTTCTTC. Protein sequence: CASSLGQGTGMGFF.

This clonotype occurred many times. This chain links TRBV29-1 with TRBJ2-1; 9 bases are shared with TRBD2. V lost 2 bases to trimming and J lost 15 bases; unmatched junction nucleotides: 8. Germline lookup yields CDR1 SQVTM and CDR2 ANQGSEA. The CDR3 extends over 12 amino acids. CDR3 amino acids: CSVELAGPYSFF. The CDR3 DNA reads TGCAGCGTTGAACTAGCGGGGCCTTATTCGTTCTTC.

CDR3 sequence: CASSALQGDNSPLHF. CDR3 nucleotides: TGTGCCAGCAGCGCCTTACAGGGGGATAATTCACCCCTCCACTTT. This chain links TRBV7-9 with TRBJ1-6, with 8 bases identical to TRBD1. This CDR3 contains 15 residues. CDR1 and CDR2 from the germline V gene are SEHNR and FQNEAQ (reference sequence). V lost 5 bases, J lost 5 bases, and 5 bases stayed unmatched. Combining the CDR3 with reference TRBV7-9 and TRBJ1-6 gives the whole variable domain DTGVSQNPRHKITKRGQNVTFRCDPISEHNRLYWYRQTLGQGPEFLTYFQNEAQLEKSRLLSDRFSAERPKGSFSTLEIQRTEQGDSAMYLCASSALQGDNSPLHFGNGTRLTVT.

The rearrangement links TRBV6-5 to TRBJ2-5, with 8 bases aligning to TRBD1. V trimming: 1 base; J trimming: 5 bases; junction bases outside the gene matches: 9. Per germline, CDR1 MNHEY and CDR2 SVGAGI. This CDR3 has 16 residues. CDR3 DNA sequence: TGTGCCAGCAGTTACTTCTTCAGGGGGCGAGGGGAGACCCAGTACTTC. Amino acids: CASSYFFRGRGETQYF.

This clonotype was seen only a few times. V usage is TRBV7-9 and J usage is TRBJ1-6; D may be TRBD1 (6 bases). The CDR3 loop spans 14 amino acids. Germline V gene sequence: CDR1 SEHNR, CDR2 FQNEAQ (reference sequence). V was trimmed by 3 bases and J by 8 bases, leaving 11 bases between them. CDR3 amino acids: CASSLTNRDSPLHF. CDR3 DNA: TGTGCCAGCAGCTTGACTAACAGGGATTCACCCCTCCACTTT.

This clonotype was counted only a few times. The chain joins TRBV12-3 or TRBV12-4 to TRBJ1-4; maybe TRBD1 (5 bases). The CDR3 sequence is 16 residues long. Trimming left V 5 bases short and J 5 bases short, with 18 bases between. The CDR3 loop reads CASSPQGGHGNEKLFF. The CDR3, as DNA: TGTGCCAGCAGTCCGCAGGGTGGGCACGGCAATGAAAAACTGTTTTTT.

This clonotype was seen more than once but under ten times. The chain employs TRBV7-2 and TRBJ2-2, with TRBD2 matching 8 bases. CDR3 length: 14 residues. Germline V gene sequence: CDR1 SGHTA, CDR2 FQGNSA. The V segment lost 5 bases and the J segment 4 bases; nucleotides outside the gene matches: 3. CDR3 in amino acids: CASSRGGPTGELFF. CDR3 sequence (DNA): TGTGCCAGCAGCCGGGGGGGGCCCACCGGGGAGCTGTTTTTT.

This rearrangement joins TRBV20-1 to TRBJ1-1, with unresolved D. CDR1 is DFQATT and CDR2 is SNEGSKA in the germline V gene (reference sequence). Trimming took 3 bases from V and 0 from J, leaving 8 bases between them. The CDR3 is 13 amino acids. DNA for the CDR3: TGCAGTGCTAGTAAACTTTTGAACACTGAAGCTTTCTTT. Its protein is CSASKLLNTEAFF.

Here the CDR3 DNA reads TGTGCCAGCAGTTTTCCAGGGGGTAGCTCCTACAATGAGCAGTTCTTC. The encoded protein is CASSFPGGSSYNEQFF. The rearrangement joins TRBV12-3 or TRBV12-4 to TRBJ2-1; 7 nucleotides match TRBD1. The junction had 5 bases not matched to a gene; V was cut back by 3 bases and J by 0 bases. The CDR3 length is 16 residues.

The sample holds a few counts of this clonotype. The chain couples TRBV7-9 to TRBJ1-3, with D possibly TRBD1 on 6 matching bases. Germline CDR1 reads SEHNR; CDR2 reads FQNEAQ (reference sequence). Between the trimmed V and J ends, which lost 6 bases and 7 bases, there was a span of 16 bases. The length of the CDR3 is 14 residues. CDR3 protein: CASRPQAGANTIYF. For the CDR3, the DNA is TGTGCCAGCAGACCCCAGGCAGGGGCGAACACCATATATTTT.

The rearrangement links TRBV6-1 to TRBJ2-3; 12 bases are shared with TRBD2. This CDR3 spans 16 amino acids. The germline CDR1 and CDR2 sequences are MNHNS and SASEGT. The ends lost 7 bases at V and 3 bases at J; junction bases unmatched: 8. Here the CDR3 DNA reads TGTGCCAGCACCCTACTAGCGGGGGGACCTACAGATACGCAGTATTTT. This encodes CASTLLAGGPTDTQYF.

This clonotype was seen at least ten times. V usage is TRBV6-1 and J usage is TRBJ2-7; D remains ambiguous. Trimming shortened V by 5 bases and J by 2 bases, and 13 bases separated the two germline ends. CDR3 size: 14 residues. Germline V CDR1 and CDR2: MNHNS, SASEGT. The CDR3 is CASSINYPAYEQYF. The CDR3 coding sequence is TGTGCCAGCAGTATAAACTATCCGGCCTACGAGCAGTACTTC.

This chain links TRBV20-1 with TRBJ1-1; unclear D gene. V was pared by 7 bases and J by 0 bases, with 9 bases between. Germline V gives CDR1 DFQATT, CDR2 SNEGSKA (reference sequence). This CDR3 contains 12 residues. As DNA, the CDR3 is TGCAGTGATAGGCGGTTGAACACTGAAGCTTTCTTT. Translated, it gives CSDRRLNTEAFF.